These 19 T cell receptor beta chains were sequenced from one sample in a study of CD8+ T cells in alopecia areata. The sequencing template was cDNA reverse transcribed from extracted RNA. The method was immunoSEQ multiplex PCR; TCRdb's version includes in-frame clones alone and lacks a portion of them. The sample holds 200,000 to 250,000 clones, around 65% seen once. Indicated treatment: oral pan-JAK inhibitor, 5-10 mg twice daily. Sequenced here: CD4+ T cells sorted from blood, sampled between weeks 43 and 45, from a patient treated with tofacitinib. The origin of the receptors is a human donor with alopecia areata.

The chain is built from TRBV2 and TRBJ2-1; no clear D gene. V lost 5 bases and J 8 bases, leaving 10 bases between the germline ends. This CDR3 has 12 residues. Germline V lookup: CDR1 SNHLY, CDR2 FYNNEI. This chain's CDR3 is CASSQQTYEQFF. CDR3 nucleotides: TGTGCCAGCAGTCAGCAGACCTATGAGCAGTTCTTC. The full variable domain, completed using reference TRBV2 and TRBJ2-1, is EPEVTQTPSHQVTQMGQEVILRCVPISNHLYFYWYRQILGQKVEFLVSFYNNEISEKSEIFDDQFSVERPDGSNFTLKIRSTKLEDSAMYFCASSQQTYEQFFGPGTRLTVL.

V usage is TRBV7-3 and J usage is TRBJ2-3, with a possible D match to TRBD2 (6 bases). The CDR3 is 13 amino acids. The germline V and J ends were trimmed by 6 bases and 5 bases, with 12 bases remaining between them. The V gene's germline CDR1 is SGHTA and CDR2 FQGTGA. CDR3 DNA sequence: TGTGCCAGCAGTACCATGGGAGGAGATACGCAGTATTTT. Its protein product is CASSTMGGDTQYF. Filled out from reference TRBV7-3 and TRBJ2-3, the complete variable domain reads GAGVSQTPSNKVTEKGKYVELRCDPISGHTALYWYRQSLGQGPEFLIYFQGTGAADDSGLPNDRFFAVRPEGSVSTLKIQRTERGDSAVYLCASSTMGGDTQYFGPGTRLTVL.

The genes are TRBV15 and TRBJ2-3; unclear D gene. The CDR3 runs 18 residues. Germline values: CDR1 LNHNV, CDR2 YYDKDF (reference sequence). With 3 bases removed from V and 1 base from J, the gap between germline ends came to 20 bases. CDR3 DNA sequence: TGTGCCACCAGCAGCCCCAGAAACCCGTCGGGCCGCACAGATACGCAGTATTTT. This translates into CATSSPRNPSGRTDTQYF.

This clone has just one count. The V call is TRBV20-1, the J call TRBJ1-2; D remains ambiguous. Germline CDR1 reads DFQATT; CDR2 reads SNEGSKA (reference sequence). This CDR3 spans 10 amino acids. V shed 6 bases and J shed 3 bases, with 5 bases lying between them. The CDR3 DNA reads TGCAGTGCCTGGGACTATGGCTACACCTTC. This codes for CSAWDYGYTF.

This chain joins TRBV30 and TRBJ2-2; 9 bases are shared with TRBD1. This CDR3 spans 14 amino acids. Per the germline V gene, CDR1 is GTSNPN and CDR2 is SVGIG (reference sequence). The V and J ends lost 4 bases and 6 bases, in that order; junction bases with no gene match: 6. The CDR3 is CAWTRDRVPGELFF. The CDR3 DNA sequence: TGTGCCTGGACCCGGGACAGGGTACCCGGGGAGCTGTTTTTT. Drawing the rest from reference TRBV30 and TRBJ2-2, the complete variable domain is SQTIHQWPATLVQPVGSPLSLECTVEGTSNPNLYWYRQAAGRGLQLLFYSVGIGQISSEVPQNLSASRPQDRQFILSSKKLLLSDSGFYLCAWTRDRVPGELFFGEGSRLTVL.

The V call is TRBV29-1, the J call TRBJ2-6, with D uncertain. The germline gives CDR1 SQVTM, CDR2 ANQGSEA. This CDR3 spans 12 amino acids. Trimming removed 3 bases from V and 4 bases from J, with 4 bases in between. The CDR3 reads CSVETGANVLTF. The CDR3, as DNA: TGCAGCGTTGAGACCGGGGCCAACGTCCTGACTTTC.

The rearrangement joins TRBV6-6 to TRBJ1-1; D unresolved. Germline CDR1 and CDR2: MNHNY and SVGAGI (reference sequence). V gave up 5 bases and J gave up 13 bases, with 26 bases separating them. The CDR3 has 15 residues. CDR3: CASSDGTIAGGTVFF. The CDR3, as DNA: TGTGCCAGCAGTGACGGCACGATAGCGGGAGGAACAGTTTTCTTT.

This clone has a single count. The rearrangement joins TRBV25-1 to TRBJ1-1, with unresolved D. In germline, CDR1 is MGHDK, CDR2 SYGVNS. Trimming removed 5 bases at V and 5 bases at J, with 12 bases between. The CDR3 runs to 13 residues. The CDR3 sequence: CASSRKRETEAFF. CDR3 DNA sequence: TGTGCCAGCAGTCGAAAGAGGGAAACTGAAGCTTTCTTT.

The chain recombines TRBV2 with TRBJ2-2; perhaps D is TRBD1 or TRBD2 (6 bases each). The length of the CDR3 is 13 residues. The V end was cut by 6 bases, the J end by 7 bases, with 12 bases between. Germline CDR1 is SNHLY and CDR2 is FYNNEI. CDR3 loop: CASRRGAGGELFF. The DNA for the CDR3 is TGTGCCAGCAGGAGGGGGGCCGGCGGGGAGCTGTTTTTT.

The V and J genes are TRBV2 and TRBJ1-5, with 12 bases that match TRBD1. V was pared by 8 bases and J by 6 bases, with 11 bases of the junction left unmatched. Germline V gene lookup returns CDR1 SNHLY and CDR2 FYNNEI. The CDR3 loop spans 16 amino acids. CDR3 amino acids: CASDQLGTGGVQPQHF. The CDR3 nucleotides read TGTGCCAGCGATCAACTCGGGACAGGGGGCGTTCAGCCCCAGCATTTT.

V usage is TRBV9 and J usage is TRBJ2-3; TRBD2 aligns across 11 bases. Germline CDR1 is SGDLS and CDR2 is YYNGEE. The CDR3 has 16 amino acids. V lost 4 bases, J lost 2 bases, and 6 bases stayed unmatched. CDR3: CASSYRLAGTTDTQYF. CDR3 nucleotide sequence: TGTGCCAGCAGCTACCGACTAGCGGGGACCACAGATACGCAGTATTTT. Drawing the rest from reference TRBV9 and TRBJ2-3, the complete variable domain is DSGVTQTPKHLITATGQRVTLRCSPRSGDLSVYWYQQSLDQGLQFLIQYYNGEERAKGNILERFSAQQFPDLHSELNLSSLELGDSALYFCASSYRLAGTTDTQYFGPGTRLTVL.

The chain's CDR3 is CASSYSKTGTYGYTF. The DNA of the CDR3 is TGTGCCAGCAGTTACTCTAAGACAGGAACCTATGGCTACACCTTC. V and J are TRBV6-6 and TRBJ1-2; TRBD1 is a possible D gene (6 bases). V was trimmed by 0 bases and J by 4 bases, leaving 12 bases between them. Germline V lookup: CDR1 MNHNY, CDR2 SVGAGI (reference sequence). The CDR3 loop spans 15 amino acids.

The rearrangement joins TRBV6-5 to TRBJ1-1, with D possibly TRBD1 on 6 matching bases. Trimming left V 2 bases short and J 6 bases short, with 13 bases between. The CDR3 has 14 amino acids. CDR1 and CDR2 (germline): MNHEY, SVGAGI. CDR3 nucleotide sequence: TGTGCCAGCAGTTACCGTGACAGGAGGGCTGAAGCTTTCTTT. Translation: CASSYRDRRAEAFF.

The chain employs TRBV19 and TRBJ2-3, with TRBD2 matching over 10 bases. Germline V gene data show CDR1 as LNHDA and CDR2 as SQIVND (reference sequence). V trimming: 3 bases; J trimming: 2 bases; junction bases outside the gene matches: 5. This CDR3 has 16 residues. The CDR3, as DNA: TGTGCCAGTAGTATCTTAGCGGGGGGCCTCACAGATACGCAGTATTTT. Translating gives CASSILAGGLTDTQYF.

The V call is TRBV25-1, the J call TRBJ2-7; 8 bases line up with TRBD1. Germline V lookup: CDR1 MGHDK, CDR2 SYGVNS. Trimming removed 2 bases from V and 2 bases from J; junction bases left unmatched: 2. The CDR3 totals 14 residues. CDR3 in amino acids: CASSEPGQAYEQYF. CDR3 DNA: TGTGCCAGCAGTGAACCGGGACAGGCCTACGAGCAGTACTTC.

The genes are TRBV29-1 and TRBJ1-2; D possibly corresponds to TRBD1 (5 bases). This CDR3 has 12 residues. From germline, CDR1 is SQVTM and CDR2 ANQGSEA. The CDR3 loop is CAGAEHNYGYTF. The CDR3, as DNA: TGCGCCGGGGCAGAACATAACTATGGCTACACCTTC.

The chain links TRBV9 to TRBJ1-2; 7 nucleotides match TRBD1. The CDR3 runs 14 residues. V gave up 6 bases and J gave up 4 bases; unmatched junction bases: 9. CDR1 and CDR2 from the germline V gene are SGDLS and YYNGEE. This chain's CDR3 is CASTVTGQSYGYTF. The CDR3 nucleotides read TGTGCCAGCACCGTCACGGGACAGAGCTATGGCTACACCTTC.

This clone has only one observation. The rearrangement joins TRBV9 to TRBJ2-1; 8 nucleotides agree with TRBD1. The V segment lost 0 bases and the J segment 6 bases; nucleotides outside the gene matches: 5. The length of the CDR3 is 15 residues. The germline gives CDR1 SGDLS, CDR2 YYNGEE. CDR3 sequence reads: CASSVAGQGRNEQFF. The CDR3 nucleotides read TGTGCCAGCAGCGTAGCTGGACAGGGACGCAATGAGCAGTTCTTC.

This clone was observed a handful of times. This chain links TRBV30 with TRBJ2-3; D might be TRBD2 (5 bases). Between the trimmed V and J ends, which lost 0 bases and 4 bases, there was a span of 14 bases. Germline-derived CDR1 and CDR2 are GTSNPN and SVGIG (reference sequence). This CDR3 has 15 residues. The CDR3 nucleotides read TGTGCCTGGAGTGTAGGTACGCTAGCAGCAGATACGCAGTATTTT. Encoded protein: CAWSVGTLAADTQYF.